One sample yielded the 15 T cell receptor beta chains listed below, sequenced in a study of CD8 T cells in ankylosing spondylitis. Study-wide results and limits: What appeared characteristic of ankylosing spondylitis blood was a TCR beta motif of eight or nine highly homologous variants.

No cognate antigen is known for these TCRs. TCRdb re-analysed the 5' RACE reads in MiXCR, keeping a single row per CDR3 protein. The sample yields some 700,000 distinct CDR3 sequences, over 15% seen once. Material for sequencing was blood, either unsorted or a sorted T cell fraction (not recorded which). Receptor source: a male donor with ankylosing spondylitis.

This clonotype was counted ten times or more. V is TRBV5-1 and J is TRBJ2-2; no reliable D call. Germline CDR1 and CDR2: SGHRS and YFSETQ. Between the trimmed V and J ends, which lost 0 bases and 5 bases, there was a span of 8 bases. The CDR3 covers 14 residues. CDR3 region: CASSLDRVTGELFF. CDR3 nucleotides: TGCGCCAGCAGCTTGGATAGGGTAACCGGGGAGCTGTTTTTT.

The J gene is TRBJ2-5, the V gene TRBV10-3, with 8 bases identical to TRBD1. Germline CDR1 and CDR2: ENHRY and SYGVKD. The V and J ends lost 3 bases and 2 bases, in that order; junction bases with no gene match: 11. This CDR3 contains 17 residues. CDR3 in DNA: TGTGCCATCAGTGAATCCAGGGGGCGCATGTTGCAAGAGACCCAGTACTTC. This gives the protein CAISESRGRMLQETQYF.

This clonotype was counted between two and nine times. This rearrangement joins TRBV20-1 to TRBJ1-1; D is ambiguous. Trimming removed 4 bases from V and 1 base from J, with 16 bases in between. Germline V lookup: CDR1 DFQATT, CDR2 SNEGSKA (reference sequence). The CDR3 consists of 15 residues. The CDR3 DNA follows: TGCAGTGCTATCCCTCCCCGGCAGTCGAACACTGAAGCTTTCTTT. Residues: CSAIPPRQSNTEAFF.

The chain employs TRBV11-3 and TRBJ2-7, with 10 bases matching TRBD2. Looked up from germline, CDR1 is SGHNT and CDR2 is YENEEA. The CDR3 loop spans 16 amino acids. V dropped 5 bases and J dropped 0; count of bases not matched to a gene: 7. CDR3 coding DNA: TGTGCCAGCAGCGTCCATAGCGGGGGGCTCTCCTACGAGCAGTACTTC. Protein product: CASSVHSGGLSYEQYF.

This clonotype was counted only a few times. The rearrangement links TRBV6-2 or TRBV6-3 to TRBJ2-1; D not certain. This CDR3 region has 11 residues. Germline CDR1 reads MNHEY; CDR2 reads SVGEGT. V was clipped by 5 bases and J by 7 bases, with 6 bases between them. CDR3 DNA sequence: TGTGCCAGCAGTAAGAAAAATGAGCAGTTCTTC. This gives the protein CASSKKNEQFF.

This clonotype occurred a few times. This sequence joins TRBV2 and TRBJ1-1; 9 bases are shared with TRBD1. The V segment lost 5 bases and the J segment 6 bases; nucleotides outside the gene matches: 7. CDR1 is SNHLY, CDR2 FYNNEI, per germline. The CDR3 consists of 14 residues. The chain's CDR3 is CASSFGQGTSEAFF. For the CDR3, the DNA is TGTGCCAGCAGTTTCGGACAGGGGACATCTGAAGCTTTCTTT.

This rearrangement joins TRBV4-1 to TRBJ1-1; D perhaps matches TRBD1 (5 bases). V lost 2 bases to trimming and J lost 5 bases, with 18 bases between them. The CDR3 is 16 residues long. CDR1 is MGHRA and CDR2 is YSYEKL in the germline V gene. The CDR3 protein is CASSQPGPPGGTEAFF. The CDR3 DNA is TGCGCCAGCAGCCAACCGGGACCCCCGGGCGGGACTGAAGCTTTCTTT.

This clonotype has just a few counts. The junction and the germline gene differ at one end; a read error may be behind it. The J gene is TRBJ1-1, the V gene TRBV2; D is unresolved. The CDR3 consists of 14 residues. CDR1 and CDR2 (germline): SNHLY, FYNNEI. CDR3 protein: CASSPASLNPEAFF. The DNA of the CDR3 is TGTGCCAGCAGCCCGGCCTCCTTGAACCCTGAAGCTTTCTTT.

This clonotype came up many times. This sequence joins TRBV20-1 and TRBJ2-2, with D perhaps assigned TRBD1 or TRBD2 (6 bases each). The ends were cut back, 6 bases at V and 2 bases at J, with 13 bases in the middle. This CDR3 region has 14 residues. CDR1 DFQATT and CDR2 SNEGSKA come from the germline V gene (reference sequence). The CDR3 region has the DNA TGCAGTGCGAAGGGGGGAATCAACACCGGGGAGCTGTTTTTT. Protein product: CSAKGGINTGELFF.

This clonotype was detected a few times. The J gene is TRBJ2-7, the V gene TRBV5-1; TRBD1 might be the D (6 bases). The germline CDR1 and CDR2 sequences are SGHRS and YFSETQ. The CDR3 runs to 15 residues. The germline V and J ends were trimmed by 4 bases and 0 bases, with 14 bases remaining between them. In DNA, the CDR3 is TGCGCCAGCAGCCTGGATGCAGGGGTCTCCTACGAGCAGTACTTC. Protein product: CASSLDAGVSYEQYF.

This clonotype was counted many times. This chain links TRBV5-1 with TRBJ1-1; D might be TRBD1 (5 bases). This CDR3 has 16 residues. Germline V gene sequence: CDR1 SGHRS, CDR2 YFSETQ. V was shortened by 7 bases and J by 2 bases, with 21 bases between the two germline ends. The CDR3 reads CASRPPGLQTNTEAFF. The DNA of the CDR3 is TGCGCCAGCCGCCCTCCGGGACTGCAAACCAACACTGAAGCTTTCTTT. The whole variable domain, filled in from reference TRBV5-1 and TRBJ1-1, reads KAGVTQTPRYLIKTRGQQVTLSCSPISGHRSVSWYQQTPGQGLQFLFEYFSETQRNKGNFPGRFSGRQFSNSRSEMNVSTLELGDSALYLCASRPPGLQTNTEAFFGQGTRLTVV.

This clonotype was detected a few times. The J gene is TRBJ2-7, the V gene TRBV4-2, with a weak D call TRBD1 (5 bases). The CDR3 is made up of 14 amino acids. Trimming stripped 2 bases from V and 1 base from J, with 9 bases between. Germline V lookup: CDR1 LGHNA, CDR2 YNFKEQ. Here the CDR3 reads CASSQYTGSYEQYF. Here the CDR3 DNA reads TGTGCCAGCAGCCAATACACAGGTTCCTACGAGCAGTACTTC.

The rearrangement joins TRBV20-1 to TRBJ2-1; D is possibly TRBD2 (6 bases). Germline V gives CDR1 DFQATT, CDR2 SNEGSKA (reference sequence). The V end lost 3 bases, the J end lost 2 bases, and 17 bases lay between the germline ends. The CDR3 has 16 residues. The CDR3 DNA follows: TGCAGTGCTAGCCCCGGGTTAGCGGTAACCTACAATGAGCAGTTCTTC. Protein: CSASPGLAVTYNEQFF.

This clonotype was recorded a few times. The rearrangement joins TRBV10-3 to TRBJ2-1; 8 bases agree with TRBD2. V was clipped by 6 bases and J by 1 base; unmatched bases: 11. Germline assignment: CDR1 ENHRY and CDR2 SYGVKD. This CDR3 region has 17 residues. Here the CDR3 DNA reads TGTGCCATCAGCCGAGGAGGTAGCGGGAAATCCTACAATGAGCAGTTCTTC. Protein product: CAISRGGSGKSYNEQFF.

The table lists this clonotype with a few counts. The CDR3 loop reads CATSRDGGSYEQYF. CDR3 nucleotides: TGTGCCACCAGCAGAGACGGAGGATCCTACGAGCAGTACTTC. The chain combines TRBV15 with TRBJ2-7; D might be TRBD2 (5 bases). This CDR3 comprises 14 residues. CDR1 LNHNV and CDR2 YYDKDF come from the germline V gene (reference sequence). The ends were cut back, 0 bases at V and 1 base at J, with 7 bases in the middle.